This T cell receptor beta chain is drawn from a study of T cell changes during pregnancy in multiple sclerosis. The count of this clone is one. The repertoire was sequenced with immunoSEQ multiplex PCR; TCRdb's copy has only in-frame clones and lacks some. The sample shows about 40,000 clones, more than 90% of them seen only once. The CDR3 has 17 residues. The germline CDR1 and CDR2 sequences are KGHSY and FQNENV. V shed 2 bases, J shed 7 bases, and the junction held 16 bases outside the gene matches. This clonotype was sampled from a female donor with multiple sclerosis, enrolled in a pregnancy study. Here the sequenced sample was peripheral blood, taken before pregnancy. V is TRBV16 and J is TRBJ1-2; TRBD1 aligns across 7 bases. The CDR3 nucleotides read TGTGCCAGCAGCCAAAAGTTAGGGCAGGGGGGAAAGGGTGGCTACACCTTC. Encoded protein: CASSQKLGQGGKGGYTF.